The next 22 T cell receptor beta chains were all read from a single sample in a study of blood T cell repertoires in COVID-19. Produced via immunoSEQ multiplex PCR; TCRdb's table is partial and in-frame only. The sample includes 150,000 to 200,000 clones, more than 85% seen only once; the top ten take 7% to 8%. Material for sequencing was PBMCs or T cells enriched from blood (not recorded which). Every receptor here comes from a woman aged 50 to 65 who had recovered from COVID-19.

The chain couples TRBV18 to TRBJ2-3; 8 bases line up with TRBD2. Germline CDR1 KGHSH, CDR2 LQKENI. The CDR3 length is 16 residues. The J segment lost 6 bases and the V segment lost 2 bases, leaving 10 bases of the junction unmatched. Here the CDR3 reads CASSPIQSGSRDTQYF. In nucleotides, the CDR3 is TGTGCCAGCTCACCAATCCAGAGCGGGAGCAGGGATACGCAGTATTTT.

The V gene is TRBV19, the J gene TRBJ2-2; D may be TRBD2 (6 bases). Germline V CDR1 and CDR2: LNHDA, SQIVND (reference sequence). V was clipped by 6 bases and J by 1 base, with 12 bases between them. The CDR3 runs 15 residues. CDR3 loop: CASSRRGQNTGELFF. In nucleotides, the CDR3 is TGTGCCAGTAGCAGGAGGGGTCAGAACACCGGGGAGCTGTTTTTT. Full variable domain (outside the CDR3, taken from reference TRBV19 and TRBJ2-2): DGGITQSPKYLFRKEGQNVTLSCEQNLNHDAMYWYRQDPGQGLRLIYYSQIVNDFQKGDIAEGYSVSREKKESFPLTVTSAQKNPTAFYLCASSRRGQNTGELFFGEGSRLTVL.

The gene calls are TRBV28 and TRBJ1-2; no definite D call. In germline, CDR1 is MDHEN, CDR2 SYDVKM. V was clipped by 8 bases and J by 0 bases, with 4 bases between them. The CDR3 consists of 11 residues. CDR3: CASGPNYGYTF. CDR3 sequence (DNA): TGTGCCAGCGGCCCTAACTATGGCTACACCTTC.

This clone was recorded a few times. This chain connects TRBV7-3 to TRBJ1-1, with 9 bases identical to TRBD1. Germline assignment: CDR1 SGHTA and CDR2 FQGTGA. CDR3 length: 13 amino acids. After removal of 4 bases from V and 4 bases from J, the junction contained 1 base not matched to a gene. CDR3 region: CASSSDRGTEAFF. The CDR3 nucleotides read TGTGCCAGCAGCTCGGACAGGGGCACTGAAGCTTTCTTT.

The genes are TRBV2 and TRBJ2-7, with TRBD1 matching over 7 bases. Germline loops: CDR1 SNHLY, CDR2 FYNNEI. V shed 3 bases, J shed 7 bases, and the junction held 12 bases outside the gene matches. The CDR3 covers 15 residues. Here the CDR3 DNA reads TGTGCCAGCAGTGAGACGGGCCAGGGGGTATTTGAGCAGTACTTC. This encodes CASSETGQGVFEQYF.

The chain combines TRBV12-3 or TRBV12-4 with TRBJ1-1, with a possible D match to TRBD1 (6 bases). The ends were cut back, 7 bases at V and 6 bases at J, with 15 bases in the middle. CDR3 length equals 13 residues. The CDR3 is CASIRQVDAEAFF. CDR3 in DNA: TGTGCCAGCATCAGACAGGTGGACGCTGAAGCTTTCTTT.

The chain combines TRBV18 with TRBJ2-2; D is undetermined. V was shortened by 2 bases and J by 3 bases, with 7 bases between the two germline ends. CDR1 and CDR2 (germline): KGHSH, LQKENI. The CDR3 is made up of 14 amino acids. The DNA of the CDR3 is TGTGCCAGCTCACCATTCCGGGACACCGGGGAGCTGTTTTTT. Its protein product is CASSPFRDTGELFF. The full variable domain, rest sourced from reference TRBV18 and TRBJ2-2, is NAGVMQNPRHLVRRRGQEARLRCSPMKGHSHVYWYRQLPEEGLKFMVYLQKENIIDESGMPKERFSAEFPKEGPSILRIQQVVRGDSAAYFCASSPFRDTGELFFGEGSRLTVL.

The J gene is TRBJ2-1, the V gene TRBV4-3, with D hard to call. The germline V gene encodes CDR1 LGHNA and CDR2 YSLEER. The CDR3 spans 12 residues. The V end lost 2 bases, the J end lost 4 bases, and 3 bases lay between the germline ends. In DNA form, the CDR3 reads TGCGCCAGCAGCCAACAGTACAATGAGCAGTTCTTC. As protein: CASSQQYNEQFF.

The CDR3 DNA reads as TGTGCCTGGAGTCCGGCAGGCCCCTATGGCTACACCTTC. Its translation is CAWSPAGPYGYTF. This sequence joins TRBV30 and TRBJ1-2; D is uncertain. Trimming left V 2 bases short and J 4 bases short, with 11 bases between. Germline V lookup: CDR1 GTSNPN, CDR2 SVGIG (reference sequence). The CDR3 spans 13 residues.

The V call is TRBV6-5, the J call TRBJ1-4, with D perhaps TRBD1 (6 bases). Per germline, CDR1 MNHEY and CDR2 SVGAGI. V dropped 0 bases and J dropped 8 bases, with 16 bases sitting between them. The length of the CDR3 is 16 residues. CDR3 protein: CASSYSLGGPEEKLFF. DNA of the CDR3: TGTGCCAGCAGTTACTCGCTGGGGGGGCCAGAAGAAAAACTGTTTTTT.

This chain connects TRBV19 to TRBJ1-1; 10 positions match TRBD1. V lost 4 bases and J lost 0; bases outside the gene matches: 2. This CDR3 comprises 15 residues. Per germline, CDR1 LNHDA and CDR2 SQIVND (reference sequence). CDR3: CASSRTGGMNTEAFF. The DNA for the CDR3 is TGTGCCAGTAGTAGGACAGGGGGTATGAACACTGAAGCTTTCTTT.

CDR3 sequence reads: CASRTDRVRNEQFF. CDR3 DNA: TGTGCCAGCAGAACGGACAGGGTCCGCAATGAGCAGTTCTTC. The chain combines TRBV28 with TRBJ2-1; 8 nucleotides line up with TRBD1. The germline V gene encodes CDR1 MDHEN and CDR2 SYDVKM. J lost 6 bases, V lost 6 bases, and 7 bases had no gene match. The CDR3 contains 14 residues.

V usage is TRBV29-1 and J usage is TRBJ2-7, with 7 bases identical to TRBD1. The CDR3 contains 13 residues. Germline CDR1 reads SQVTM; CDR2 reads ANQGSEA. J lost 2 bases, V lost 6 bases, and 7 bases had no gene match. The CDR3 DNA reads TGCAGCGTCCTTGGACAGGAAACCTACGAGCAGTACTTC. This translates into CSVLGQETYEQYF.

This sequence joins TRBV6-6 and TRBJ2-1, with 13 bases aligning to TRBD2. The CDR3 length is 17 residues. V trimming: 5 bases; J trimming: 8 bases; junction bases outside the gene matches: 12. Germline loops: CDR1 MNHNY, CDR2 SVGAGI (reference sequence). As DNA, the CDR3 is TGTGCCAGCAGTCAACTAGCGGGAGGGCTATATGGGGATGAGCAGTTCTTC. Translation gives CASSQLAGGLYGDEQFF.

J is TRBJ2-7 and V is TRBV11-3, with D possibly TRBD1 on 5 matching bases. Deletions cut 2 bases from V and 8 bases from J, with 10 bases between. Per the germline V gene, CDR1 is SGHNT and CDR2 is YENEEA. CDR3 length: 12 residues. CDR3 DNA sequence: TGTGCCAGCAGCTTATCGGACACGCAGCAGTACTTC. This codes for CASSLSDTQQYF.

This rearrangement joins TRBV12-3 or TRBV12-4 to TRBJ2-7; D is perhaps TRBD1 (6 bases). This CDR3 is 13 amino acids long. Trimming took off 5 bases at V and 3 bases at J, with 11 bases between the two ends. The CDR3 region is CASSRQVLYEQYF. The CDR3 coding sequence is TGTGCCAGCAGTAGACAGGTCCTCTACGAGCAGTACTTC.

This chain links TRBV5-1 with TRBJ2-7; D gene unclear. There are 13 residues in the CDR3. Germline lookup yields CDR1 SGHRS and CDR2 YFSETQ. Trimming removed 2 bases from V and 6 bases from J, with 12 bases in between. CDR3: CASSLVEVGEQYF. CDR3 DNA: TGCGCCAGCAGCTTAGTAGAAGTTGGCGAGCAGTACTTC.

This chain links TRBV7-2 with TRBJ2-2; D is undetermined. The CDR3 length is 15 residues. CDR1 is SGHTA and CDR2 is FQGNSA in the germline V gene. Trimming stripped 3 bases from V and 5 bases from J, with 13 bases between. Written as DNA, the CDR3 is TGTGCCAGCAGCTTTACTCGGTCTCTTACCGGGGAGCTGTTTTTT. Amino acid sequence: CASSFTRSLTGELFF.

The chain links TRBV7-8 to TRBJ2-5, with a possible D match to TRBD2 (5 bases). CDR1 is SGHVS and CDR2 is FQNEAQ in the germline V gene. V was shortened by 2 bases and J by 1 base, with 14 bases between the two germline ends. The CDR3 is 16 amino acids. The CDR3 nucleotides read TGTGCCAGCAGCTTACCCCCTAGCAATAGCCAAGAGACCCAGTACTTC. It translates to CASSLPPSNSQETQYF.

V usage is TRBV6-1 and J usage is TRBJ2-1; 7 bases fit TRBD2. The CDR3 length is 14 residues. Germline trimming cut 1 base from V and 7 bases from J; bases unmatched to any gene: 4. Germline CDR1 is MNHNS and CDR2 is SASEGT. CDR3 in DNA: TGTGCCAGCAGTGAAGGGGAGGGTTTTAATGAGCAGTTCTTC. Its translation: CASSEGEGFNEQFF.

The V call is TRBV11-2, the J call TRBJ2-7; 9 positions match TRBD2. The CDR3 totals 15 residues. V lost 5 bases, J lost 4 bases, and 9 bases stayed unmatched. Germline CDR1 is SGHAT and CDR2 is FQNNGV. CDR3 sequence reads: CASSPLASGIYEQYF. DNA for the CDR3: TGTGCCAGCAGCCCCCTCGCTAGCGGGATATACGAGCAGTACTTC.

This chain links TRBV28 with TRBJ2-7; TRBD2 matches at 7 bases. Trimming took 3 bases from V and 2 from J; bases not matched to a gene: 10. The CDR3 runs 16 residues. The V gene's germline CDR1 is MDHEN and CDR2 SYDVKM. CDR3 residues: CASSFETASGAYEQYF. The CDR3 region has the DNA TGTGCCAGCAGTTTCGAAACCGCTAGCGGAGCCTACGAGCAGTACTTC.